A single sample gave rise to the 9 T cell receptor beta chains below, sequenced in a study of blood T cell repertoires in COVID-19. Here immunoSEQ multiplex PCR was the method, and the copy in TCRdb shows in-frame clones only, minus some. This sample has about 380,000 clones; more than 75% occur once, and the top ten carry 1.2%. Sequenced material: PBMCs or T cells enriched from blood (not recorded which). The origin of the receptors is a woman between 18 and 29 years old who had recovered from COVID-19.

The genes are TRBV18 and TRBJ1-1; the D is unclear. V shed 3 bases and J shed 1 base, with 9 bases lying between them. Germline CDR1 and CDR2: KGHSH and LQKENI. This CDR3 region has 14 residues. This CDR3 reads CASSPSEGNTEAFF. The CDR3 coding sequence is TGTGCCAGCTCACCTTCGGAGGGGAACACTGAAGCTTTCTTT.

This chain connects TRBV14 to TRBJ2-6; D remains ambiguous. The V and J ends lost 3 bases and 2 bases respectively, with 8 bases between them. This CDR3 is 15 amino acids long. Germline values: CDR1 SGHDN, CDR2 FVKESK. CDR3 DNA sequence: TGTGCCAGCAGCCATCAGAACACTGGGGCCAACGTCCTGACTTTC. Its protein is CASSHQNTGANVLTF.

The sample holds one count of this clone. This sequence joins TRBV3-1 (or the pseudogene TRBV3-2) and TRBJ2-1, with D possibly being TRBD1 (5 bases). The V and J ends lost 0 bases and 8 bases respectively, with 20 bases between them. There are 17 residues in the CDR3. Germline V gives CDR1 LGHDT, CDR2 YNNKEL (reference sequence). DNA for the CDR3: TGTGCCAGCAGCCAAGACGGCAGGCGTTTGCAGGGCGATGAGCAGTTCTTC. Its protein is CASSQDGRRLQGDEQFF.

The V call is TRBV6-2 or TRBV6-3, the J call TRBJ2-7; TRBD1 agrees at 9 bases. The V segment lost 2 bases and the J segment 4 bases; nucleotides outside the gene matches: 12. This CDR3 contains 17 residues. From germline, CDR1 is MNHEY and CDR2 SVGEGT. This chain's CDR3 is CASSYRLRDRERYEQYF. The CDR3 DNA reads as TGTGCCAGCAGTTACAGACTCCGGGACAGGGAAAGGTACGAGCAGTACTTC.

The chain uses TRBV7-9 and TRBJ2-6; 7 bases agree with TRBD1. After removal of 6 bases from V and 2 bases from J, the junction contained 1 base not matched to a gene. This CDR3 region has 14 residues. Looked up from germline, CDR1 is SEHNR and CDR2 is FQNEAQ (reference sequence). Here the CDR3 reads CASRTGAGANVLTF. CDR3 in DNA: TGTGCCAGCAGAACAGGGGCTGGGGCCAACGTCCTGACTTTC.

This clone has only one observation. The V gene is TRBV23-1, the J gene TRBJ1-1; a weak D match, TRBD1 (6 bases). TRBV23-1 is an ORF, with its function uncertain. Trimming stripped 2 bases from V and 4 bases from J, with 11 bases between. The CDR3 is made up of 14 amino acids. CDR3 sequence: CASSQGTNPTEAFF. CDR3 DNA: TGCGCCAGCAGTCAAGGGACAAACCCCACTGAAGCTTTCTTT.

The V and J genes are TRBV3-1 (or the pseudogene TRBV3-2) and TRBJ2-3, with 7 bases fitting TRBD1. V shed 4 bases and J 0 bases; nucleotides not matched to a gene: 4. Germline CDR1 is LGHDT and CDR2 is YNNKEL (reference sequence). The CDR3 runs 15 residues. CDR3 DNA: TGTGCCAGCAGCCTTGGACAGGAGAGCACAGATACGCAGTATTTT. It codes for CASSLGQESTDTQYF.

The rearrangement joins TRBV7-9 to TRBJ2-7, with 9 nucleotides matching TRBD1. Germline V gene sequence: CDR1 SEHNR, CDR2 FQNEAQ (reference sequence). The CDR3 has 14 residues. J lost 3 bases, V lost 5 bases, and 5 bases had no gene match. In DNA, the CDR3 is TGTGCCAGCAGCCCCCAGGGACAGGGCTACGAGCAGTACTTC. Its protein is CASSPQGQGYEQYF.

The CDR3 protein is CASSQSTRGGYEQYF. The CDR3 bases are TGCGCCAGCAGTCAATCTACGAGGGGAGGCTACGAGCAGTACTTC. The chain recombines TRBV23-1 with TRBJ2-7, with D possibly TRBD2 on 6 matching bases. TRBV23-1 counts as an open reading frame of uncertain function. The CDR3 extends over 15 amino acids. V shed 0 bases and J shed 3 bases, with 12 bases lying between them.